This T cell receptor beta chain was captured by sequencing in a study of cytomegalovirus exposure and HLA in healthy donors. The study's findings and limits: In a later analysis, a missense DCLRE1C variant was linked to TCR beta V- and J-gene trimming. Many donors shared some public TCRs, even though most TCR sequences were rare. Researchers catalogued some 160 TCR beta chains as cytomegalovirus-associated.

PCR employed 60 Vbeta and 13 Jbeta primers. Produced via immunoSEQ multiplex PCR; TCRdb's table is partial and in-frame only. The sample includes 110,000 to 150,000 clones, approximately 79% seen only once; the top ten take approximately 4.3%. V dropped 4 bases and J dropped 1 base, with 7 bases sitting between them. The CDR3 runs 13 residues. The V gene's germline CDR1 is MNHEY and CDR2 SVGAGI. Details on this clone: Its antigen is not identified.

This rearrangement joins TRBV6-5 to TRBJ1-1; no firm D call. Sequencing was carried out using PBMCs. The clonotype comes from a man aged 18 to 29 in good health and CMV-seropositive. CDR3: CASSFQANTEAFF. The CDR3 nucleotides read TGTGCCAGCAGTTTCCAGGCGAACACTGAAGCTTTCTTT.